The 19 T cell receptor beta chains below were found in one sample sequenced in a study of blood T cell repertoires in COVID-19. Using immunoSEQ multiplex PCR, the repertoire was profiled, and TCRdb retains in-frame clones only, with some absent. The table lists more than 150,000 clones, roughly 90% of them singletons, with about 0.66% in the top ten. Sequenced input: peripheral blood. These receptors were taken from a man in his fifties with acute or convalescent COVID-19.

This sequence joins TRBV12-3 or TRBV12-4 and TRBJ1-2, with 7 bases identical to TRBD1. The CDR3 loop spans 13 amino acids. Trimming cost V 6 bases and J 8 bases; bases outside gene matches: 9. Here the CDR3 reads CASRPGTVEGYTF. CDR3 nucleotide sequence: TGTGCCAGCAGACCCGGGACAGTCGAAGGCTACACCTTC.

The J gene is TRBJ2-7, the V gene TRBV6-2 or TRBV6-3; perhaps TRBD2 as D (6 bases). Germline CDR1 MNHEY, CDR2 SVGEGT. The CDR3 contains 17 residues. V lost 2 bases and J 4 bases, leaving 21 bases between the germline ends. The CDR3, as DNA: TGTGCCAGCAGTTACGTGACGTTAGGACCGGGGGATTACGAGCAGTACTTC. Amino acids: CASSYVTLGPGDYEQYF.

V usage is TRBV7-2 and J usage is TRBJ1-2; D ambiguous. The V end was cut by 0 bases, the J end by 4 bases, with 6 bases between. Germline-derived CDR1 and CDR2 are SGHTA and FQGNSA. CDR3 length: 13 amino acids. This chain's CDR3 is CASSLANSYGYTF. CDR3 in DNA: TGTGCCAGCAGCTTAGCCAACAGCTATGGCTACACCTTC. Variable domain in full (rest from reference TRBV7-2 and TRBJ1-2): GAGVSQSPSNKVTEKGKDVELRCDPISGHTALYWYRQSLGQGLEFLIYFQGNSAPDKSGLPSDRFSAERTGGSVSTLTIQRTQQEDSAVYLCASSLANSYGYTFGSGTRLTVV.

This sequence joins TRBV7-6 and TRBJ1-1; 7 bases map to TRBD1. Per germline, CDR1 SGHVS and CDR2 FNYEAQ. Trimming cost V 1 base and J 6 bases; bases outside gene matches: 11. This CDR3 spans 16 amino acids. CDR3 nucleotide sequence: TGTGCCAGCAGCTTAGAGGCGAGACAGGGTTACCCTGAAGCTTTCTTT. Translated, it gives CASSLEARQGYPEAFF. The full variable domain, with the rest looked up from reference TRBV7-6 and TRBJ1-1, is GAGVSQSPRYKVTKRGQDVALRCDPISGHVSLYWYRQALGQGPEFLTYFNYEAQQDKSGLPNDRFSAERPEGSISTLTIQRTEQRDSAMYRCASSLEARQGYPEAFFGQGTRLTVV.

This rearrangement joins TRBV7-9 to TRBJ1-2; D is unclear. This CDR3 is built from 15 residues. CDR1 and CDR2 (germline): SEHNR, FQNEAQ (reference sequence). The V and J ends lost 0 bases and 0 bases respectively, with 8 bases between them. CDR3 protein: CASSLARAANYGYTF. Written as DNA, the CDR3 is TGTGCCAGCAGCTTAGCGCGGGCAGCTAACTATGGCTACACCTTC.

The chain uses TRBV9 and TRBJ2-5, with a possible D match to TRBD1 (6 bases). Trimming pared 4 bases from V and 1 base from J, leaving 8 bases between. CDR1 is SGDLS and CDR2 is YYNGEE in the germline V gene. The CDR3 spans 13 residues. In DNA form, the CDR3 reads TGTGCCAGCAGCTGGGGGCCCCAAGAGACCCAGTACTTC. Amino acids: CASSWGPQETQYF.

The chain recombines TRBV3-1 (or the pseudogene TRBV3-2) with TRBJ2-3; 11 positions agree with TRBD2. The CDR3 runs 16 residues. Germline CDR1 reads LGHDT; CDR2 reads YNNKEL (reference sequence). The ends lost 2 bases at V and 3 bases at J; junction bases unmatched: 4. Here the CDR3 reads CASSQLAGGRTDTQYF. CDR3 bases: TGTGCCAGCAGCCAATTAGCGGGGGGGAGAACAGATACGCAGTATTTT.

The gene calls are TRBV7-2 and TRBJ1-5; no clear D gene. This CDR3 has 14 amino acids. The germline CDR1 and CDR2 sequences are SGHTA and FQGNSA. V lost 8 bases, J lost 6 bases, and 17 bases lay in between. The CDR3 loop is CASGRSGRAQPQHF. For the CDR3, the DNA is TGTGCCAGCGGGAGGTCGGGGAGGGCTCAGCCCCAGCATTTT.

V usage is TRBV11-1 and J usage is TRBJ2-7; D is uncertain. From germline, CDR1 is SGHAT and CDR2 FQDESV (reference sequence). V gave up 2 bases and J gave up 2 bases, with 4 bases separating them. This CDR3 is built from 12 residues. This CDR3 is CASSLSPYEQYF. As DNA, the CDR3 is TGTGCCAGCAGCTTATCTCCCTACGAGCAGTACTTC.

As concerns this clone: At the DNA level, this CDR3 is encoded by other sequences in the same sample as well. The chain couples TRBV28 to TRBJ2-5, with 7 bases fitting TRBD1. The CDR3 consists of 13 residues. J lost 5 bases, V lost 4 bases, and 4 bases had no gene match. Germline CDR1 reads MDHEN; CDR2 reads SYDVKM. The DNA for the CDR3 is TGTGCCAGCAGTTCCGGACAGGTGGAGACCCAGTACTTC. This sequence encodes CASSSGQVETQYF.

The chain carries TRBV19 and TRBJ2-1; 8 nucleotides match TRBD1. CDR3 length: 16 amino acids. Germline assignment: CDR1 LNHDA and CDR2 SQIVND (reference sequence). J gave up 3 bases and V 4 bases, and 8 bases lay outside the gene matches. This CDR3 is CASSTGGTGHYNEQFF. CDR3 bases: TGTGCCAGTAGTACTGGGGGGACAGGTCACTACAATGAGCAGTTCTTC.

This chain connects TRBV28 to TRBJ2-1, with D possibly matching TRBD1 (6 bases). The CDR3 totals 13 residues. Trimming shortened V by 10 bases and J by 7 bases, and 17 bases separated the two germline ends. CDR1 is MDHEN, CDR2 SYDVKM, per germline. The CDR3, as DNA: TGTGCCATCAAAACCAGGGGCCGGAATGAGCAGTTCTTC. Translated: CAIKTRGRNEQFF.

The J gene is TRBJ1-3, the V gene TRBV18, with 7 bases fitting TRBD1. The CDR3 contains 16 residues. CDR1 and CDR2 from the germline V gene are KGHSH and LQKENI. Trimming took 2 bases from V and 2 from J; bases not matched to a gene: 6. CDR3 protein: CASSPTQGDPGNTIYF. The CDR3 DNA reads TGTGCCAGCTCACCAACCCAGGGGGATCCTGGAAACACCATATATTTT.

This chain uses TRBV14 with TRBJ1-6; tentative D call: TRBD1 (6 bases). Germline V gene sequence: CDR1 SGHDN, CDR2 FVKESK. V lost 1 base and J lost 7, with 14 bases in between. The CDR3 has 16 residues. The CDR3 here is CASSQGPGQLNSPLHF. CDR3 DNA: TGTGCCAGCAGCCAAGGCCCGGGACAATTAAATTCACCCCTCCACTTT.

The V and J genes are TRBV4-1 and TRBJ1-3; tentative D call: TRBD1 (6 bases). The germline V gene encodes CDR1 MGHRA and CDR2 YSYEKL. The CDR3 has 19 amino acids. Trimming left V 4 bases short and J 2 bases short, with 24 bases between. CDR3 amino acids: CASSPLSPLGQQTGNTIYF. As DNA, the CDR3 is TGCGCCAGCAGCCCCCTTTCACCCCTCGGACAGCAAACTGGAAACACCATATATTTT.

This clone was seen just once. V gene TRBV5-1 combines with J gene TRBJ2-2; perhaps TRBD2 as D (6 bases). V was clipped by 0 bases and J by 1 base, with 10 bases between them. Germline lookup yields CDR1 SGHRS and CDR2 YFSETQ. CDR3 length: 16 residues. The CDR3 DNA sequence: TGCGCCAGCAGCTTGGGTGTTAGCGGGAACACCGGGGAGCTGTTTTTT. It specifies CASSLGVSGNTGELFF.

CDR3 in DNA: TGTGCCAGCAGCCTCCGACAGCTCCAAGAGACCCAGTACTTC. Protein sequence: CASSLRQLQETQYF. The chain recombines TRBV5-4 with TRBJ2-5, with a tentative D call TRBD1 (5 bases). The length of the CDR3 is 14 residues. The V end was cut by 4 bases, the J end by 1 base, with 11 bases between. Germline CDR1 is SGHNT and CDR2 is YYREEE (reference sequence).

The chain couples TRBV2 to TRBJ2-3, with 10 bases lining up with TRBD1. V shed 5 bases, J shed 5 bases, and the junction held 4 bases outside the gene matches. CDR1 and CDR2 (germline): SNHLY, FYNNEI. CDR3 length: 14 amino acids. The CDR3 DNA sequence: TGTGCCAGCAGTCGGGACAGGGGCAAAGATACGCAGTATTTT. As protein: CASSRDRGKDTQYF.

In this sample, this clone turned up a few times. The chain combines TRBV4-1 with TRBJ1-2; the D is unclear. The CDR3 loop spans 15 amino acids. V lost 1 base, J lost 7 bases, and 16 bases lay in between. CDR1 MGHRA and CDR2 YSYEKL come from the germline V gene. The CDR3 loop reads CASSQGIRLQSGYTF. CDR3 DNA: TGCGCCAGCAGCCAAGGGATCAGGTTGCAGAGTGGCTACACCTTC.